The 17 T cell receptor beta chains below all came from one sample that was sequenced in a study of beta chain features in type 1 diabetes. The sequenced template was cDNA made from the entire isolated RNA. TCRdb keeps only in-frame clones here, not all; method: immunoSEQ multiplex PCR. Counted here are hundreds of thousands of clones, 15% to 18% occurring once; the ten biggest clones make up about 0.086%. Sequencing used naive CD4+ T cells from blood. The origin of the receptors is a young man in good health.

In its sample, this clone was seen a few times. The chain combines TRBV19 with TRBJ1-5; TRBD1 is a possible D gene (5 bases). The CDR3 is 16 residues long. Germline lookup yields CDR1 LNHDA and CDR2 SQIVND (reference sequence). The V end was cut by 3 bases, the J end by 5 bases, with 17 bases between. The CDR3 protein is CASSIPPGGNYQPQHF. In nucleotides, the CDR3 is TGTGCCAGTAGTATCCCCCCTGGGGGTAACTATCAGCCCCAGCATTTT.

This clone was observed a handful of times. The V call is TRBV27, the J call TRBJ2-1; perhaps TRBD1 as D (6 bases). This CDR3 region has 16 residues. Per the germline V gene, CDR1 is MNHEY and CDR2 is SMNVEV (reference sequence). Trimming cost V 2 bases and J 0 bases, with 11 bases left between them. Here the CDR3 reads CASSLRTVSSYNEQFF. CDR3 nucleotide sequence: TGTGCCAGCAGTTTAAGGACAGTCAGCTCCTACAATGAGCAGTTCTTC.

This clone was counted a few times. V is TRBV5-1 and J is TRBJ2-6, with unresolved D. V was clipped by 4 bases and J by 0 bases, with 11 bases between them. There are 16 residues in the CDR3. Germline CDR1 SGHRS, CDR2 YFSETQ. The CDR3 spells CASSETSSSGANVLTF. The DNA for the CDR3 is TGCGCCAGCAGCGAAACATCAAGCTCTGGGGCCAACGTCCTGACTTTC. Full variable domain (missing parts from reference TRBV5-1 and TRBJ2-6): KAGVTQTPRYLIKTRGQQVTLSCSPISGHRSVSWYQQTPGQGLQFLFEYFSETQRNKGNFPGRFSGRQFSNSRSEMNVSTLELGDSALYLCASSETSSSGANVLTFGAGSRLTVL.

The J gene is TRBJ2-2, the V gene TRBV2, with a tentative D call TRBD1 (5 bases). Per the germline V gene, CDR1 is SNHLY and CDR2 is FYNNEI. V shed 6 bases and J shed 6 bases, with 8 bases lying between them. The CDR3 has 12 residues. CDR3 nucleotide sequence: TGTGCCAGCAGAAGACAGTCCGGGGAGCTGTTTTTT. The encoded protein is CASRRQSGELFF.

This clone was detected only a few times. V and J are TRBV29-1 and TRBJ1-1; 8 nucleotides match TRBD1. CDR3 size: 13 residues. Trimming removed 7 bases from V and 4 bases from J; junction bases left unmatched: 8. Germline CDR1 is SQVTM and CDR2 is ANQGSEA. For the CDR3, the DNA is TGCAGCGGAGGACAGGGAATCGGCACTGAAGCTTTCTTT. Protein: CSGGQGIGTEAFF.

The V and J genes are TRBV11-1 and TRBJ1-2, with no clear D. Trimming shortened V by 4 bases and J by 7 bases, and 10 bases separated the two germline ends. The CDR3 length is 12 residues. The germline CDR1 and CDR2 sequences are SGHAT and FQDESV (reference sequence). The CDR3 coding sequence is TGTGCCAGCAGCTACCTGCGGGGTGGCTACACCTTC. It translates to CASSYLRGGYTF. The full variable domain, its missing parts supplied by reference TRBV11-1 and TRBJ1-2, is EAEVAQSPRYKITEKSQAVAFWCDPISGHATLYWYRQILGQGPELLVQFQDESVVDDSQLPKDRFSAERLKGVDSTLKIQPAELGDSAMYLCASSYLRGGYTFGSGTRLTVV.

The chain joins TRBV6-6 to TRBJ1-2; the D gene is possibly TRBD1 (6 bases). The germline CDR1 and CDR2 sequences are MNHNY and SVGAGI (reference sequence). This CDR3 spans 15 amino acids. Trimming took off 5 bases at V and 6 bases at J, with 19 bases between the two ends. Here the CDR3 DNA reads TGTGCCAGCAGTCCCGGTTTAAGAGGGGGAGATGGCTACACCTTC. Its translation: CASSPGLRGGDGYTF.

In this sample, this clone turned up a few times. The identical CDR3 is also encoded by other nucleotide sequences in the sample. The V and J genes are TRBV5-4 and TRBJ1-1; D possibly corresponds to TRBD1 (5 bases). The CDR3 loop spans 14 amino acids. Germline values: CDR1 SGHNT, CDR2 YYREEE (reference sequence). Deletions cut 0 bases from V and 2 bases from J, with 8 bases between. The CDR3 is CASSLAGGNTEAFF. DNA of the CDR3: TGTGCCAGCAGCTTGGCCGGGGGTAACACTGAAGCTTTCTTT.

This chain joins TRBV29-1 and TRBJ1-2, with 10 bases identical to TRBD1. This CDR3 is 13 amino acids long. Per germline, CDR1 SQVTM and CDR2 ANQGSEA. V dropped 5 bases and J dropped 2; count of bases not matched to a gene: 2. The CDR3 loop is CSVPGQGNYGYTF. CDR3 in DNA: TGCAGCGTTCCGGGACAGGGGAACTATGGCTACACCTTC.

This clone occurred a few times. This chain links TRBV30 with TRBJ2-7; D is unresolved. Trimming took 4 bases from V and 4 from J, leaving 8 bases between them. The germline CDR1 and CDR2 sequences are GTSNPN and SVGIG (reference sequence). The length of the CDR3 is 11 residues. Here the CDR3 DNA reads TGTGCCTGGACCCTTGGTTACGAGCAGTACTTC. This translates into CAWTLGYEQYF.

The rearrangement links TRBV28 to TRBJ1-5; D is unclear. There are 12 residues in the CDR3. Germline assignment: CDR1 MDHEN and CDR2 SYDVKM. V was shortened by 2 bases and J by 6 bases, with 5 bases between the two germline ends. The CDR3 protein is CASSLRAQPQHF. The CDR3 region has the DNA TGTGCCAGCAGTTTAAGGGCTCAGCCCCAGCATTTT.

The chain uses TRBV2 and TRBJ2-5; D might be TRBD2 (5 bases). There are 13 residues in the CDR3. Germline V lookup: CDR1 SNHLY, CDR2 FYNNEI. Trimming cost V 5 bases and J 0 bases, with 7 bases left between them. The CDR3 sequence: CASSWGDQETQYF. Written as DNA, the CDR3 is TGTGCCAGCAGTTGGGGAGACCAAGAGACCCAGTACTTC.

This clone was counted only a few times. This chain uses TRBV29-1 with TRBJ1-4; a possible D gene is TRBD1 (6 bases). The CDR3 extends over 12 amino acids. V dropped 7 bases and J dropped 8 bases, with 14 bases sitting between them. From germline, CDR1 is SQVTM and CDR2 ANQGSEA. CDR3 in amino acids: CSAMTGDEKLFF. The DNA of the CDR3 is TGCAGCGCCATGACAGGAGACGAAAAACTGTTTTTT.

The J gene is TRBJ1-3, the V gene TRBV5-1, with a weak D call TRBD1 (6 bases). CDR3 length equals 15 residues. Germline V lookup: CDR1 SGHRS, CDR2 YFSETQ. V was shortened by 7 bases and J by 3 bases, with 17 bases between the two germline ends. CDR3 sequence reads: CASGLTGNLGNTIYF. The CDR3 bases are TGCGCCAGCGGACTCACAGGGAACCTTGGAAACACCATATATTTT.

This chain joins TRBV7-2 and TRBJ1-5; no definite D call. Trimming took 0 bases from V and 3 from J, leaving 6 bases between them. Germline V CDR1 and CDR2: SGHTA, FQGNSA. The CDR3 is made up of 14 amino acids. In nucleotides, the CDR3 is TGTGCCAGCAGCTTAGCCAGGATCAATCAGCCCCAGCATTTT. Translating gives CASSLARINQPQHF.

The rearrangement joins TRBV7-6 to TRBJ1-5; possible D gene TRBD1, 6 bases. The germline V gene encodes CDR1 SGHVS and CDR2 FNYEAQ. CDR3 length equals 13 residues. Trimming took 5 bases from V and 6 from J, leaving 11 bases between them. CDR3 region: CASSVQGGQPQHF. In DNA, the CDR3 is TGTGCCAGCAGCGTACAGGGTGGTCAGCCCCAGCATTTT.

The gene calls are TRBV12-5 and TRBJ2-1, with 7 bases lining up with TRBD1. The germline V gene has CDR1 LGHNT and CDR2 FRNRAP. This CDR3 has 13 residues. Trimming removed 5 bases from V and 7 bases from J; junction bases left unmatched: 5. This CDR3 reads CASGKRGRNEQFF. CDR3 sequence (DNA): TGTGCTAGTGGTAAAAGGGGGCGGAATGAGCAGTTCTTC.